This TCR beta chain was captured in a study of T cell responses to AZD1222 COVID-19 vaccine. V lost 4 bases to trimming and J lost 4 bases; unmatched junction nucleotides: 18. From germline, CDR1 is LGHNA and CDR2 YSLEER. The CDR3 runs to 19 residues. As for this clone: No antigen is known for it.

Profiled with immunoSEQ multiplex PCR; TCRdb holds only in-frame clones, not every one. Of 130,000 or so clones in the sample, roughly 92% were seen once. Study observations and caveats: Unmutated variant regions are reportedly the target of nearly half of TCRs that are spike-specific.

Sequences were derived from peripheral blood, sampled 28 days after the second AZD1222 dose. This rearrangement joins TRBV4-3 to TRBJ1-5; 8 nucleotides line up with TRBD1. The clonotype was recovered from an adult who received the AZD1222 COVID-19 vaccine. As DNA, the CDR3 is TGCGCCAGCAGCCCGGCGCTAGAAATAACAGGGGGAGGGAATCAGCCCCAGCATTTT. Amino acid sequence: CASSPALEITGGGNQPQHF.